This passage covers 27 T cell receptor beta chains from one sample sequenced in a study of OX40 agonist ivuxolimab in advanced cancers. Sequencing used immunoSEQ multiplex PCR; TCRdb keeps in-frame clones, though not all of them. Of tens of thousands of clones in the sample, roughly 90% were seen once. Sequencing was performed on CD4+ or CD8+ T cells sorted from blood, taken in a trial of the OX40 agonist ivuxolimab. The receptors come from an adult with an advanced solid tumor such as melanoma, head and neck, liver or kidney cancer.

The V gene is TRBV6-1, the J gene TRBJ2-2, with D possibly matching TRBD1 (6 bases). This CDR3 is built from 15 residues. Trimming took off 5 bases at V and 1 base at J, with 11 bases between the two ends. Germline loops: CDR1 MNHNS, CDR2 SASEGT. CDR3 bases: TGTGCCAGCAGTTCCTTAGGGGGGAACACCGGGGAGCTGTTTTTT. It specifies CASSSLGGNTGELFF.

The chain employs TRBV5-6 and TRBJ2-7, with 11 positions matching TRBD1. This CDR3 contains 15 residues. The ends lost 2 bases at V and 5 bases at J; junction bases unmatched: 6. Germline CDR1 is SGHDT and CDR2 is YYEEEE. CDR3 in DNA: TGTGCCAGCAGCTTCCTGGGACAGGGGGAAAACGAGCAGTACTTC. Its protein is CASSFLGQGENEQYF.

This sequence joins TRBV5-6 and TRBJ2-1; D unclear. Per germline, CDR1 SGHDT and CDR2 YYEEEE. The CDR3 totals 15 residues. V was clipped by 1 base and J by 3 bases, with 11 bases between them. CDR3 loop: CASSLRPQSYNEQFF. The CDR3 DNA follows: TGTGCCAGCAGCTTGAGGCCCCAGAGCTACAATGAGCAGTTCTTC.

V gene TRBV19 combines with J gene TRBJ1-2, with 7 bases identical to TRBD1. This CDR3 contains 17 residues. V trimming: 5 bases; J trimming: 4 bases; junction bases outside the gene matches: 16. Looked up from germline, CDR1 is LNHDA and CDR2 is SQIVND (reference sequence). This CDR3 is CASSPRKGALGGYGYTF. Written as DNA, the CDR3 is TGTGCCAGTAGTCCCAGGAAGGGGGCGCTCGGTGGCTATGGCTACACCTTC.

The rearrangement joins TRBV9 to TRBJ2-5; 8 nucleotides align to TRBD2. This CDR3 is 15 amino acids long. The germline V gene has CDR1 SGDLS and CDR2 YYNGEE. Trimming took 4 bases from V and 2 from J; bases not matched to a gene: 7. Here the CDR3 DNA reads TGTGCCAGCAGCCCCAGCGGGGGCCTACAAGAGACCCAGTACTTC. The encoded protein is CASSPSGGLQETQYF.

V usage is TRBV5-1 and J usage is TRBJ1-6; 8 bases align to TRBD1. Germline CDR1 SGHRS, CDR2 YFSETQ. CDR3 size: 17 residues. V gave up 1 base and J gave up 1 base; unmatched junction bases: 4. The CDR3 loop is CASSLYGQGSYNSPLHF. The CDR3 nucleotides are TGCGCCAGCAGCTTGTACGGACAGGGTTCCTATAATTCACCCCTCCACTTT.

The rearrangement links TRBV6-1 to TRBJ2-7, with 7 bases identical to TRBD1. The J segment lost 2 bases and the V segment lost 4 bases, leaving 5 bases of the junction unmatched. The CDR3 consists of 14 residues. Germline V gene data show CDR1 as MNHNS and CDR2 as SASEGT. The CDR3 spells CASSGRGGPYEQYF. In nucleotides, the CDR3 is TGTGCCAGCAGTGGAAGAGGGGGCCCCTACGAGCAGTACTTC.

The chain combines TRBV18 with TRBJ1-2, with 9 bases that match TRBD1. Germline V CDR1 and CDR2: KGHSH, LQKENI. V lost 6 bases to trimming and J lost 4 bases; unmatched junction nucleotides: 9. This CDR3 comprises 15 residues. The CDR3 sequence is CASSTGQGLTYGYTF. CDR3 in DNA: TGTGCCAGCTCCACCGGACAGGGGCTTACCTATGGCTACACCTTC.

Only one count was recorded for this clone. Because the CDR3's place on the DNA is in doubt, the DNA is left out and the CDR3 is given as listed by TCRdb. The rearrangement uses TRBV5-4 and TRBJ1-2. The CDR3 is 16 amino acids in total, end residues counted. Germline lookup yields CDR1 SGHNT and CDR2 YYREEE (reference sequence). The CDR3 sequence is CASSLAIWGGYTFGSF.

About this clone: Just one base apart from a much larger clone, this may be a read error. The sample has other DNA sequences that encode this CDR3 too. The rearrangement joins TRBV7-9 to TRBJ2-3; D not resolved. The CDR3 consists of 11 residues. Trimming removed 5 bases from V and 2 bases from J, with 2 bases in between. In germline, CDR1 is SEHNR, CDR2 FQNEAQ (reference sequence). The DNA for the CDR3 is TGTGCCAGCAGCGACACAGATACGCAGTATTTT. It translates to CASSDTDTQYF.

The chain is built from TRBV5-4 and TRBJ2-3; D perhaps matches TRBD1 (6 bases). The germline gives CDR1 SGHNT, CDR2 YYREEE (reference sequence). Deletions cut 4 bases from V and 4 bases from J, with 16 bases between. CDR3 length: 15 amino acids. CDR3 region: CASSKVGAGSDTQYF. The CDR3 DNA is TGTGCCAGCAGCAAAGTGGGGGCAGGGTCAGATACGCAGTATTTT.

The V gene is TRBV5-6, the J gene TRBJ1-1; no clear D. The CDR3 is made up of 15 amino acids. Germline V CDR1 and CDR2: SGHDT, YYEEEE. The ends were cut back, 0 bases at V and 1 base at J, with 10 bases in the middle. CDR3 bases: TGTGCCAGCAGCTTGGTTGTGTTGAGGAACACTGAAGCTTTCTTT. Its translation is CASSLVVLRNTEAFF.

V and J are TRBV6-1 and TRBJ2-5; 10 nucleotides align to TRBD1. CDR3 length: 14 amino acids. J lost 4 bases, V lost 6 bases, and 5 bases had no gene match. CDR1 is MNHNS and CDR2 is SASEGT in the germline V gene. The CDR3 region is CASRVGQGGETQYF. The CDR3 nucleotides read TGTGCCAGCAGAGTAGGACAGGGGGGAGAGACCCAGTACTTC.

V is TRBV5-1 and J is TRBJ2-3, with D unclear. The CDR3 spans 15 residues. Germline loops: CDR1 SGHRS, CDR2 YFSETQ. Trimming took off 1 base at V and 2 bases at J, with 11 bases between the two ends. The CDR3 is CASSLTPLSTDTQYF. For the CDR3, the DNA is TGCGCCAGCAGCTTGACACCGCTCTCCACAGATACGCAGTATTTT.

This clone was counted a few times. The CDR3 here is CASSLGASRGNEQFF. CDR3 nucleotide sequence: TGTGCCAGCAGCTTGGGGGCTTCGCGGGGCAATGAGCAGTTCTTC. J is TRBJ2-1 and V is TRBV5-4; TRBD2 is a possible D gene (6 bases). There are 15 residues in the CDR3. CDR1 and CDR2 from the germline V gene are SGHNT and YYREEE (reference sequence). V was clipped by 0 bases and J by 6 bases, with 13 bases between them.

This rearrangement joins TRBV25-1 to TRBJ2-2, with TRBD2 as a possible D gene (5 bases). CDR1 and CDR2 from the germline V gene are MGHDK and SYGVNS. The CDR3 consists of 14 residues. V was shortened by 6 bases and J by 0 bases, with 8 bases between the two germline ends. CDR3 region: CASSRGTNTGELFF. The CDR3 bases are TGTGCCAGCAGCCGAGGGACGAACACCGGGGAGCTGTTTTTT.

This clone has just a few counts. The CDR3 DNA sequence: TGTGCCAGCAGCTTAGGGGCACAGAACACTGAAGCTTTCTTT. Protein product: CASSLGAQNTEAFF. The chain combines TRBV7-9 with TRBJ1-1; D is unclear. Germline assignment: CDR1 SEHNR and CDR2 FQNEAQ (reference sequence). There are 14 residues in the CDR3. Between the trimmed V and J ends, which lost 1 base and 1 base, there was a span of 7 bases. Combining the CDR3 with reference TRBV7-9 and TRBJ1-1 gives the whole variable domain DTGVSQNPRHKITKRGQNVTFRCDPISEHNRLYWYRQTLGQGPEFLTYFQNEAQLEKSRLLSDRFSAERPKGSFSTLEIQRTEQGDSAMYLCASSLGAQNTEAFFGQGTRLTVV.

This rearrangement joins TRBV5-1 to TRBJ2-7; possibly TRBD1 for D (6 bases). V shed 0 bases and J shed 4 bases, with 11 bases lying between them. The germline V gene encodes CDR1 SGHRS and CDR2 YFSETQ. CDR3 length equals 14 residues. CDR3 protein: CASSLGTAIYEQYF. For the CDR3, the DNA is TGCGCCAGCAGCTTGGGGACAGCCATATACGAGCAGTACTTC.

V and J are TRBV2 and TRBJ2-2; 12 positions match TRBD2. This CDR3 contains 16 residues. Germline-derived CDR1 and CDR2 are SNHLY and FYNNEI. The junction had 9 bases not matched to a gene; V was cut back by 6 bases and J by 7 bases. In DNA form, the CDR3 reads TGTGCCAGCAGGAGACTAGCGGGGGTAACGATCGGGGAGCTGTTTTTT. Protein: CASRRLAGVTIGELFF.

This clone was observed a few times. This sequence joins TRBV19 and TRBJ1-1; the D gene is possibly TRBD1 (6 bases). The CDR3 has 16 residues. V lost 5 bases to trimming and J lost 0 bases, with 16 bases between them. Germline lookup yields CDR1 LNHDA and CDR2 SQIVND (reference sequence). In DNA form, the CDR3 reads TGTGCCAGTAGTGCCGCACAGGGATACATGAACACTGAAGCTTTCTTT. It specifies CASSAAQGYMNTEAFF.

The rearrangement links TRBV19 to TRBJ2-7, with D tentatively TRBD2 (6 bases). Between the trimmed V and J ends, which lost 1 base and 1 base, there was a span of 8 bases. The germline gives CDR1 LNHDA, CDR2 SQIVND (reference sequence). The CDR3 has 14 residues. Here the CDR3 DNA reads TGTGCCAGTAGTATAGGGGGGGAATCCTACGAGCAGTACTTC. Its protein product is CASSIGGESYEQYF.

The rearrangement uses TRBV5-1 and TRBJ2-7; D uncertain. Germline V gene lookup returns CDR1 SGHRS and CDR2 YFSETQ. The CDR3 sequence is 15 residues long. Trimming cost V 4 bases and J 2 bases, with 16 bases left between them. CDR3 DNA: TGCGCCAGCAGCAGATACGACACTCCGACCTACGAGCAGTACTTC. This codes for CASSRYDTPTYEQYF.

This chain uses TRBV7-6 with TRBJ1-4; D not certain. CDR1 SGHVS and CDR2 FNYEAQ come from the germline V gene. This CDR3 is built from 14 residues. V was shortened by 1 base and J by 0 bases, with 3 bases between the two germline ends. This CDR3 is CASSLGATNEKLFF. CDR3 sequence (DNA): TGTGCCAGCAGCTTAGGGGCAACTAATGAAAAACTGTTTTTT.

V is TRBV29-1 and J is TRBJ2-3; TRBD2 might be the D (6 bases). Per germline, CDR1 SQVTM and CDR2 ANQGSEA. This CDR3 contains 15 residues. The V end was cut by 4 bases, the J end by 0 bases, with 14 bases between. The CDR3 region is CSVAASDSSTDTQYF. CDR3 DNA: TGCAGCGTTGCCGCTAGCGATTCTAGCACAGATACGCAGTATTTT.

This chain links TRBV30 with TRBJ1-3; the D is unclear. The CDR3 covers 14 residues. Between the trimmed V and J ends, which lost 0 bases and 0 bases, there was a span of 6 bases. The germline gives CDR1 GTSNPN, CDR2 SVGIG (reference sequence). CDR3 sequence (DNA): TGTGCCTGGAGTGTAATGCTCTCTGGAAACACCATATATTTT. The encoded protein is CAWSVMLSGNTIYF.

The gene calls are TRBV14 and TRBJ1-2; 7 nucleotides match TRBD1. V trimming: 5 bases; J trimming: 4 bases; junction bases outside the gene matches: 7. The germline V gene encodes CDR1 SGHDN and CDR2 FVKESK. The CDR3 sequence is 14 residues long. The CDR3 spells CASSSDRKGYGYTF. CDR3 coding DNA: TGTGCCAGCAGCTCGGACAGGAAAGGCTATGGCTACACCTTC.

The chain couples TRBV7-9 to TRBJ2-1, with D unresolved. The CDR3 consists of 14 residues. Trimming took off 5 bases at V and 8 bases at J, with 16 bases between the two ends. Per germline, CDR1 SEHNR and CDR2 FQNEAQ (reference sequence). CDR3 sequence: CASSRTDRRDEQFF. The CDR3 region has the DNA TGTGCCAGCAGCCGCACGGACCGACGGGATGAGCAGTTCTTC.